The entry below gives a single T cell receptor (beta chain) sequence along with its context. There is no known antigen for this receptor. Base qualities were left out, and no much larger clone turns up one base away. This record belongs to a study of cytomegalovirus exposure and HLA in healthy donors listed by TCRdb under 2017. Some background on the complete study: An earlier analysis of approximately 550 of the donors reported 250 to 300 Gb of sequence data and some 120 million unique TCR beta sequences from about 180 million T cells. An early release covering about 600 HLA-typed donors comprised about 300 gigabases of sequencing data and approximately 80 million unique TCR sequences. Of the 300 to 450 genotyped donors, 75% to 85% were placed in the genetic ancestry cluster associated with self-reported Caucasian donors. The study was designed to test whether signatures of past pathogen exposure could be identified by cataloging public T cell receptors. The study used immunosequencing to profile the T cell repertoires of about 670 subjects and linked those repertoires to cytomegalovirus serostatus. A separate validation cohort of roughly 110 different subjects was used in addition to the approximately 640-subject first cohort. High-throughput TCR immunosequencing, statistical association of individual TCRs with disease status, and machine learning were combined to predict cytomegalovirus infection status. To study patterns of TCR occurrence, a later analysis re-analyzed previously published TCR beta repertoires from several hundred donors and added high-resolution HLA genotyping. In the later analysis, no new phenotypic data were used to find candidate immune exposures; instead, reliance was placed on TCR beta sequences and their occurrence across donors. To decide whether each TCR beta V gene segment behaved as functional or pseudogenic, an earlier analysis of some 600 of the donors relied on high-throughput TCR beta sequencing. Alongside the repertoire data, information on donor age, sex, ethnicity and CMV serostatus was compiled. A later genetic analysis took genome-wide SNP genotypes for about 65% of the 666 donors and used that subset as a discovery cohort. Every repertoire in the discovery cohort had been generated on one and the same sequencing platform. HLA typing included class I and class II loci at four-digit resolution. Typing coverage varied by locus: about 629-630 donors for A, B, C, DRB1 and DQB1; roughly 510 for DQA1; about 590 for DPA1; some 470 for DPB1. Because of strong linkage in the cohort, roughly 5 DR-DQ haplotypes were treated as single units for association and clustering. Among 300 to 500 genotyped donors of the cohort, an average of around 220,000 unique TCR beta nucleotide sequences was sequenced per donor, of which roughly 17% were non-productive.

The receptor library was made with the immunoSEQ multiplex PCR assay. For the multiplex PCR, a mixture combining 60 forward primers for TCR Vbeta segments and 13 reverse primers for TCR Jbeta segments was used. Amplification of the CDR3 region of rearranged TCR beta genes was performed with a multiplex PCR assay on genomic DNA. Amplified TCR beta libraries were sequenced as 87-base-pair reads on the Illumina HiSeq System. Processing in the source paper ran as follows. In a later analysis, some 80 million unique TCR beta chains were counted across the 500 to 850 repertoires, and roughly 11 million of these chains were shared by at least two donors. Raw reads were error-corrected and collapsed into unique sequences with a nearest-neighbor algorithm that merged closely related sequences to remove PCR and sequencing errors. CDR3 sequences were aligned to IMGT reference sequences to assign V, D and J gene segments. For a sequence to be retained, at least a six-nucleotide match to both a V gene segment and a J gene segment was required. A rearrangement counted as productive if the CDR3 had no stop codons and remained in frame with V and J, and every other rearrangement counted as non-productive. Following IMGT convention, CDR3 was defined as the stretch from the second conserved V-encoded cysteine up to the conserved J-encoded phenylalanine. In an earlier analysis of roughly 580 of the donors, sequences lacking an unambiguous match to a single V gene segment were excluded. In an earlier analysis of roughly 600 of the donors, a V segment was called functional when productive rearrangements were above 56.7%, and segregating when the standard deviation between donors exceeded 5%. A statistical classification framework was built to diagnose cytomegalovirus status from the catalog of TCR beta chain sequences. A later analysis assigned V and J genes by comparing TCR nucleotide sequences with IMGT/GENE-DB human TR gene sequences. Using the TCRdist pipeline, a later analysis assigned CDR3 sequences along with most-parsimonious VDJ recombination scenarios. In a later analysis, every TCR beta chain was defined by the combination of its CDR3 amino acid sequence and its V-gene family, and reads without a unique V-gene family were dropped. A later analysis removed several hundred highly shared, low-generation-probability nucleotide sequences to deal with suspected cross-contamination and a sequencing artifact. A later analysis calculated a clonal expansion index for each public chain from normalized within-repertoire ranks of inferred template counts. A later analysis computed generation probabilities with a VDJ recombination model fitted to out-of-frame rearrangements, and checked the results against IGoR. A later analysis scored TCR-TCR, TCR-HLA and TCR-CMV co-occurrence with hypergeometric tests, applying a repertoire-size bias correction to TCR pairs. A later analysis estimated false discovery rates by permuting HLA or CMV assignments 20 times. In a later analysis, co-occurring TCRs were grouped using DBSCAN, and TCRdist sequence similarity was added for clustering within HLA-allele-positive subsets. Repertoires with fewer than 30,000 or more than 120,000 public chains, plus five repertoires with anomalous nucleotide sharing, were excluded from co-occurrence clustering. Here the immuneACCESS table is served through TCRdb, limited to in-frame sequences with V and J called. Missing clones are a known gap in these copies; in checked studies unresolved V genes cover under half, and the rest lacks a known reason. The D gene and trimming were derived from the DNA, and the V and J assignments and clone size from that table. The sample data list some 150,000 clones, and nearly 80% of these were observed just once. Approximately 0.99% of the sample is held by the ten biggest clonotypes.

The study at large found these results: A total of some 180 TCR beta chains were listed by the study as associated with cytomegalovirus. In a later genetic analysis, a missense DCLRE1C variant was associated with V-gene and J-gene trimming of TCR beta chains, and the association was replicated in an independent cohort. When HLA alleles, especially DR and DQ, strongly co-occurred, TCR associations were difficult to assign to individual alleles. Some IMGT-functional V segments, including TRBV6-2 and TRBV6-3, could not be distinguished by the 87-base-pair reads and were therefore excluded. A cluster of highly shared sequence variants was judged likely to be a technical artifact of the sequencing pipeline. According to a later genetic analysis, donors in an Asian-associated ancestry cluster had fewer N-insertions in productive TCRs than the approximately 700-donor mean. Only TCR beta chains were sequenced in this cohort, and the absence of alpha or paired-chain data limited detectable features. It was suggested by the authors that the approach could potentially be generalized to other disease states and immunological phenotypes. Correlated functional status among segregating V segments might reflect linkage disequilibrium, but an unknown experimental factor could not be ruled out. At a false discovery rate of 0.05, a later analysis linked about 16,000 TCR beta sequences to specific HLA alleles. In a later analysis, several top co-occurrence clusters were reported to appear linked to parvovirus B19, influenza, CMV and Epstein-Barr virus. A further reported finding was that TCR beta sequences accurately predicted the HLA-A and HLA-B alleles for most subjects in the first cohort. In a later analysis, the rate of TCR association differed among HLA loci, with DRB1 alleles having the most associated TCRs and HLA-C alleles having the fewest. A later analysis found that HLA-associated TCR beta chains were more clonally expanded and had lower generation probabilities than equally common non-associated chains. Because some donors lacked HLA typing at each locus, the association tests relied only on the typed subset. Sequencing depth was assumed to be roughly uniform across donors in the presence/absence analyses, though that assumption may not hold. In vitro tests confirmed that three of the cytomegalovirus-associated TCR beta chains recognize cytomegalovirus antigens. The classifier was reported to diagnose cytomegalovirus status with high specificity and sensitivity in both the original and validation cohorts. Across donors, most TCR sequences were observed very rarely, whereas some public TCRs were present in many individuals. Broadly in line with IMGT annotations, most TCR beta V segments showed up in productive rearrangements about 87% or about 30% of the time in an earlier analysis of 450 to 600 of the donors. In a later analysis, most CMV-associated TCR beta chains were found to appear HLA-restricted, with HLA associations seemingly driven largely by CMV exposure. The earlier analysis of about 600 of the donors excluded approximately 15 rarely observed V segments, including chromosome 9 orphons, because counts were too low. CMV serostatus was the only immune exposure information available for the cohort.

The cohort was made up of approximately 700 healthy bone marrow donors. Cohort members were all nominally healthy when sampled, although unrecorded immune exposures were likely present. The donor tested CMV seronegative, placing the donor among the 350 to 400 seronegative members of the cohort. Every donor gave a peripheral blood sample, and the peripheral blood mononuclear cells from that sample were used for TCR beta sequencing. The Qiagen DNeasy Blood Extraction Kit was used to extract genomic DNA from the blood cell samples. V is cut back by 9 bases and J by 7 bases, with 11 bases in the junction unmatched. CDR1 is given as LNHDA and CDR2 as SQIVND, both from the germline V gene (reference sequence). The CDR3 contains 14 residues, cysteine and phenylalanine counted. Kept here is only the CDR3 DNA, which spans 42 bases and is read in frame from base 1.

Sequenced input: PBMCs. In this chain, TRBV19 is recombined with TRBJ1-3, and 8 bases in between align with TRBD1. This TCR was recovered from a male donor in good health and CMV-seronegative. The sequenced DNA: TGTGCCAGCCAGCCAGGGGACAGGAGGAACACCATATATTTT. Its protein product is CASQPGDRRNTIYF.